This T cell receptor (beta chain) is drawn from a study of blood T cell repertoires in COVID-19 (dated by TCRdb to the early 2020s). General notes on the study: Samples covering the acute and convalescent phases of COVID-19 were provided by collaborators in the United States, Italy and Spain. The material from the prospective study consisted of cDNA or gDNA derived from T cells, B-cell-depleted T cells, or PBMCs. Subjects who had been exposed to COVID-19, were actively infected with it, or had recovered from it provided the deeply sampled blood TCRbeta repertoires that made up the dataset. The repertoires were released in a freely available public database intended as a resource for research on the immune response to SARS-CoV-2. The samples were drawn from the first 160 participants of the ongoing ImmuneRACE study and from about 1,200 subjects provided by 6 global collaborators. A de-identified subject ID, COVID-19 status, age in years and sex were almost always included in the sample metadata. Where HLA class I and class II types were available, the types were taken from metadata supplied by the sample provider, not from assay-based typing.

Trimming removed 0 bases from V and 4 bases from J; the gene matches leave 12 bases unexplained. The CDR3 runs 17 amino acids, cysteine and phenylalanine included. Only the CDR3 DNA stays, 51 bases, in frame from base 1. CDR1 and CDR2 are read off the germline V gene as MNHEY and SVGEGT. Worth noting for this clone: Its antigen is still unknown. One base away there is no much larger clone; base qualities are not given.

The immunoSEQ Assay, a bias-controlled multiplex PCR, was used to amplify TCRbeta CDR3 regions from genomic DNA. Turning to the authors' computational methods: Nucleated cell counts per sample were estimated from amplification of reference gene primers within the assay. Sequence reads were collapsed and filtered to measure the absolute abundance of every unique TCRbeta CDR3 rearrangement. For each sample, productive Simpson clonality was calculated as the square root of Simpson's diversity index over productive rearrangements. What TCRdb holds here is the immuneACCESS table cut down to in-frame rearrangements. Part of the clones is not present; checked against another copy, under half of the missing clones reflect an unresolved V gene, and the others are unexplained. V and J calls and clone size follow that table, whereas D and trimming were derived from the DNA. The sample records approximately 310,000 clones, 80% to 90% of which are singletons. Roughly 2.2% of the sample belongs to the ten largest clones.

Participants in the prospective study were aged roughly 18 to 89 years, lived in about two dozen United States geographic areas, and enrolled through a virtual design. In the prospective study, cohorts were assigned on the basis of participant-reported clinical history obtained from a screening survey and a study questionnaire. Recovered participants in ImmuneRACE Cohort 3 were defined as having two consecutive negative NP/OP PCR tests, clearance from a healthcare professional, or resolution of symptoms. Each participant in the prospective study had whole blood, serum and a nasopharyngeal or oropharyngeal swab collected by mobile phlebotomists. Over a roughly 2-month period, participants in the prospective study had the option of providing additional blood draws and questionnaires. Before DNA extraction, prospective study blood samples were shipped either frozen or at room temperature. What the work shows at the level of the full study, not this receptor alone: Clinical and demographic metadata were provided uncurated, with the amount varying by source and participant.

The source of this sequence is a man between 25 and 39 years old who had recovered from COVID-19. Here the chain combines TRBV6-2 or TRBV6-3 and TRBJ2-7; TRBD1 agrees with 7 junctional bases. The source material was PBMCs or T cells enriched from blood (not recorded which). The nucleotide sequence is given as TGTGCCAGCAGTTACTCTTTAACCAGACAGGGCCTTTACGAGCAGTACTTC. Its amino acids are CASSYSLTRQGLYEQYF.